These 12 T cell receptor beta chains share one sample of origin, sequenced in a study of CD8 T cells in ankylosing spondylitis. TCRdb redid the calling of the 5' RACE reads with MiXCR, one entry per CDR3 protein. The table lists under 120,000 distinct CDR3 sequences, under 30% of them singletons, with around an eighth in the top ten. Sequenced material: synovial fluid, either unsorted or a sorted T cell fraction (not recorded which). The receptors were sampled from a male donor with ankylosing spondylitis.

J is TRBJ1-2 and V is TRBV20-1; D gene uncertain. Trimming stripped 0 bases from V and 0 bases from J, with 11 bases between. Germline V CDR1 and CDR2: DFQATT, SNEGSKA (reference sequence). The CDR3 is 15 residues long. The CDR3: CSARDGYGPNYGYTF. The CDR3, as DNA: TGCAGTGCTAGAGATGGGTATGGGCCTAACTATGGCTACACCTTC.

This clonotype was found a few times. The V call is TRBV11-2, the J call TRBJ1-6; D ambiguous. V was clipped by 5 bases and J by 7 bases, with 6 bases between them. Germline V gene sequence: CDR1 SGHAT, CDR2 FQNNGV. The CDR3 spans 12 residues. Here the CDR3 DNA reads TGTGCCAGCAGCCAAACGAATTCACCCCTCCACTTT. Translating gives CASSQTNSPLHF. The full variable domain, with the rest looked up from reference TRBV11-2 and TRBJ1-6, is EAGVAQSPRYKIIEKRQSVAFWCNPISGHATLYWYQQILGQGPKLLIQFQNNGVVDDSQLPKDRFSAERLKGVDSTLKIQPAKLEDSAVYLCASSQTNSPLHFGNGTRLTVT.

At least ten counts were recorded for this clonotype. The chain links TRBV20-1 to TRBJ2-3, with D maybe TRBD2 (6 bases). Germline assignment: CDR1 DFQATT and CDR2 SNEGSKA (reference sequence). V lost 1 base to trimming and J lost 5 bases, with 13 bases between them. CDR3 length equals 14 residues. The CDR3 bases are TGCAGTGCTAGAGCGGGACTTTCTAGAGATACGCAGTATTTT. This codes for CSARAGLSRDTQYF.

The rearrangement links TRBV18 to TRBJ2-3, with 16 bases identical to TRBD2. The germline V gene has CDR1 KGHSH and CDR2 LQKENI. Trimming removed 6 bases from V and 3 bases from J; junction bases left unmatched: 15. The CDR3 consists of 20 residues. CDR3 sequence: CASSSIAGTSGRAGTDTQYF. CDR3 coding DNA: TGTGCCAGCTCGTCCATAGCCGGGACTAGCGGGAGGGCCGGGACAGATACGCAGTATTTT.

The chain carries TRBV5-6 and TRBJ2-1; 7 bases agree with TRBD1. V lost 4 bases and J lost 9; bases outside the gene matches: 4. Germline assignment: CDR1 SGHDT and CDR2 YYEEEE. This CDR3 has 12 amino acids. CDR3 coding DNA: TGTGCCAGCAGCCCTGGGACAGCTGAGCAGTTCTTC. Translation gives CASSPGTAEQFF.

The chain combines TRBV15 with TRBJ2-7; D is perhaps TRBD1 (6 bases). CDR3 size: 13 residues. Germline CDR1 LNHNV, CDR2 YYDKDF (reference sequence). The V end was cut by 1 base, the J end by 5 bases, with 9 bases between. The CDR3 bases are TGTGCCACCAGCAGAGCACAGGGCCACGAGCAGTACTTC. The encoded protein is CATSRAQGHEQYF. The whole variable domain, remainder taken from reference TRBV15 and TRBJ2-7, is DAMVIQNPRYQVTQFGKPVTLSCSQTLNHNVMYWYQQKSSQAPKLLFHYYDKDFNNEADTPDNFQSRRPNTSFCFLDIRSPGLGDTAMYLCATSRAQGHEQYFGPGTRLTVT.

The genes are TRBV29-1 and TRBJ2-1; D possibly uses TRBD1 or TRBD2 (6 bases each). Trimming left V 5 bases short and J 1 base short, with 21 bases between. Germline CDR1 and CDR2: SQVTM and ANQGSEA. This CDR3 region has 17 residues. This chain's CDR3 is CSVRGAEGDTSYNEQFF. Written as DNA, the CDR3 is TGCAGCGTTCGGGGAGCGGAGGGGGACACTTCCTACAATGAGCAGTTCTTC.

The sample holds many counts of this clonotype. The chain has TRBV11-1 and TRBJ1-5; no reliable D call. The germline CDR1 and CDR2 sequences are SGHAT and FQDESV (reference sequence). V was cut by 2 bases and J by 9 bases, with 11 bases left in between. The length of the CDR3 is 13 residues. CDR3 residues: CASSLSPVWPQHF. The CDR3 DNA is TGTGCCAGCAGCTTATCCCCGGTATGGCCCCAGCATTTT.

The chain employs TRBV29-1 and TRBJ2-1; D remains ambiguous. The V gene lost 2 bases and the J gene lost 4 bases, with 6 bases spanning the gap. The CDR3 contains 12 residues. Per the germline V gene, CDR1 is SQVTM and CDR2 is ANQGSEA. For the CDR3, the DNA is TGCAGCGTTGAAAAAGGGTACAATGAGCAGTTCTTC. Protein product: CSVEKGYNEQFF.

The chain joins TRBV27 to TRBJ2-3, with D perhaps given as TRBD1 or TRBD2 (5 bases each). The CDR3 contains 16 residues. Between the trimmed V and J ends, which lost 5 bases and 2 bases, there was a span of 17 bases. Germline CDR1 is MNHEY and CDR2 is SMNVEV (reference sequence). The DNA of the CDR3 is TGTGCCAGCAGTGCCGGTTCCGGGGACGACACAGATACGCAGTATTTT. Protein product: CASSAGSGDDTDTQYF.

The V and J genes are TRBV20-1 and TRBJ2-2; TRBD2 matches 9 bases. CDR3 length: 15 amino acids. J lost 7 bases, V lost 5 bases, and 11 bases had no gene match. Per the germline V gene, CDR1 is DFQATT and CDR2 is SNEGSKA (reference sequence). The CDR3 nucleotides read TGCAGTGCTCTGGTCGGTAGCGGGAGTATCGGGGAGCTGTTTTTT. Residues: CSALVGSGSIGELFF.

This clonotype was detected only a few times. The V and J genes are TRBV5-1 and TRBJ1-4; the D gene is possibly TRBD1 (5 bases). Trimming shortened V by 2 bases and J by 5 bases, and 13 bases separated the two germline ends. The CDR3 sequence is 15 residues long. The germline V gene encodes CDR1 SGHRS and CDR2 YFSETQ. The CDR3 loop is CASSLTQAMNEKLFF. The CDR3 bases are TGCGCCAGCAGCTTAACACAGGCGATGAATGAAAAACTGTTTTTT.